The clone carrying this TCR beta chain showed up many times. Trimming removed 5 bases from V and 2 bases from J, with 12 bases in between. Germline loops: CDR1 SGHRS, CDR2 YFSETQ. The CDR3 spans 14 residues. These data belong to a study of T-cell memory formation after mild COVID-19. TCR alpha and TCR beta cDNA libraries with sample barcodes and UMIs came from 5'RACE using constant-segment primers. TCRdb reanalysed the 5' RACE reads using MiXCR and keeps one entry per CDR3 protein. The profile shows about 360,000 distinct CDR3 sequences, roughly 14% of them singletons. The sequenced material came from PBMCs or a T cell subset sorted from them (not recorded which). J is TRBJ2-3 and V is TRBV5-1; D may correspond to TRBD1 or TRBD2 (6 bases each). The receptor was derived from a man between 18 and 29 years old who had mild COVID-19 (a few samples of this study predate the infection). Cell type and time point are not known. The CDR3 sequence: CASRYRGLTDTQYF. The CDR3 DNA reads TGCGCCAGCAGGTATCGGGGGCTCACAGATACGCAGTATTTT.